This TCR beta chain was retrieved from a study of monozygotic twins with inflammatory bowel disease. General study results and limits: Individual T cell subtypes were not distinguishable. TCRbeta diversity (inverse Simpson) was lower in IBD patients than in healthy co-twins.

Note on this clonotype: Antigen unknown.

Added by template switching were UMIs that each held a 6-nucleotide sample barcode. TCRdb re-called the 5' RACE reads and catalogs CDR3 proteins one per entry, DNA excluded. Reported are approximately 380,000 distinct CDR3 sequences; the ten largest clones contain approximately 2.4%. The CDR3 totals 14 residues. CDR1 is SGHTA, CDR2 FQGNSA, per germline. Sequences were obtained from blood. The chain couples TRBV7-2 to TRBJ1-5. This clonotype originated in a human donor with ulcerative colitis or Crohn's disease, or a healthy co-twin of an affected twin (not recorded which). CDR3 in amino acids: CASSLGGVGQPQHF.